The 8 T cell receptor beta chains below all came from one sample that was sequenced in a study of blood T cell repertoires in COVID-19 (dated by TCRdb to 2020 to 2021). The protocol used for the library was the immunoSEQ multiplex PCR assay. Drawn from immuneACCESS, this table holds only the in-frame rearrangements with V and J called that TCRdb kept. Clones are partly lost; checked studies trace under half to an unresolved V gene and leave the rest unexplained. The sample table lists approximately 360,000 clones, 83% of them with a count of one. Approximately 5.4% of the sample is held by the ten biggest clonotypes. The sequenced sample consisted of PBMCs or T cells enriched from blood (not recorded which). The receptors here all came from a woman in her fifties or sixties who had recovered from COVID-19.

This chain joins TRBV7-3 and TRBJ1-1, with D possibly being TRBD1 (5 bases). Germline assignment: CDR1 SGHTA and CDR2 FQGTGA. The CDR3 sequence is 14 residues long. V was trimmed by 2 bases and J by 7 bases, leaving 14 bases between them. CDR3 region: CASSLLGRAGEAFF. The CDR3, as DNA: TGTGCCAGCAGCTTACTGGGCAGGGCTGGTGAAGCTTTCTTT.

V gene TRBV4-2 combines with J gene TRBJ2-3; 10 bases match TRBD2. The CDR3 totals 15 residues. Germline CDR1 LGHNA, CDR2 YNFKEQ. The V and J ends lost 3 bases and 3 bases, in that order; junction bases with no gene match: 3. CDR3 DNA sequence: TGTGCCAGCAGCCAGAGCGGGGGGGCAACAGATACGCAGTATTTT. It yields the protein CASSQSGGATDTQYF.

This chain uses TRBV19 with TRBJ1-1; 9 nucleotides match TRBD1. The CDR3 length is 19 residues. Germline CDR1 and CDR2: LNHDA and SQIVND (reference sequence). Trimming at V came to 3 bases and at J to 3 bases, leaving 17 bases not matched to a gene. The CDR3 coding sequence is TGTGCCAGTAGTATCGCGTCCAGAACAGGGGGCGGACAATACACTGAAGCTTTCTTT. It codes for CASSIASRTGGGQYTEAFF.

The V and J genes are TRBV7-8 and TRBJ1-4; tentatively, D is TRBD1 (6 bases). The CDR3 is 18 residues long. V was shortened by 4 bases and J by 7 bases, with 25 bases between the two germline ends. The germline V gene encodes CDR1 SGHVS and CDR2 FQNEAQ. CDR3: CASSSNSGGMGISEKLFF. DNA for the CDR3: TGTGCCAGCAGCTCCAATAGCGGGGGCATGGGTATTAGTGAAAAACTGTTTTTT.

The CDR3 reads CASSQSSRYEQYF. The DNA of the CDR3 is TGTGCCAGCAGCCAGTCATCACGCTACGAGCAGTACTTC. The rearrangement uses TRBV6-5 and TRBJ2-7; D remains unclear. The germline V gene encodes CDR1 MNHEY and CDR2 SVGAGI. V lost 6 bases and J 3 bases, leaving 12 bases between the germline ends. This CDR3 comprises 13 residues.

This sequence joins TRBV7-3 and TRBJ2-2; no firm D call. V gave up 4 bases and J gave up 6 bases, with 6 bases separating them. The V gene's germline CDR1 is SGHTA and CDR2 FQGTGA. CDR3 length equals 12 residues. CDR3 residues: CASSSLSGELFF. CDR3 coding DNA: TGTGCCAGCAGCTCCCTCTCCGGGGAGCTGTTTTTT.

CDR3: CAIFSTGVVEKLFF. The CDR3 nucleotides are TGTGCCATCTTTTCGACGGGGGTTGTTGAAAAACTGTTTTTT. This chain joins TRBV7-9 and TRBJ1-4; D might be TRBD1 (5 bases). The CDR3 has 14 amino acids. V shed 10 bases and J shed 7 bases, with 19 bases lying between them. Germline loops: CDR1 SEHNR, CDR2 FQNEAQ (reference sequence).

The CDR3 protein is CASSLTGFYEQYF. DNA of the CDR3: TGCGCCAGCAGCTTGACAGGTTTTTACGAGCAGTACTTC. The chain joins TRBV5-1 to TRBJ2-7; D is possibly TRBD1 (5 bases). The germline V and J ends were trimmed by 1 base and 4 bases, with 9 bases remaining between them. Germline V gene sequence: CDR1 SGHRS, CDR2 YFSETQ. The CDR3 spans 13 residues.